The T cell receptor (beta chain) described here comes from a study of T cells after yellow fever vaccination. Findings of the study overall: Abundant clonotypes from the bulk population could contaminate FACS-sorted repertoires.

They built TCR cDNA with 5'RACE template switching, a step that put in a universal primer site and UMIs. One entry per CDR3 protein results from TCRdb running MiXCR on the 5' RACE reads. The repertoire includes 300,000 to 350,000 distinct CDR3 sequences, around 4.4% of them detected once, and just under 20% sits in the top ten. This clonotype occurred many times. The antigen is not known. Trimming cost V 4 bases and J 2 bases; bases outside gene matches: 0. Germline CDR1 and CDR2: MNHEY and SVGEGT. The CDR3 has 15 amino acids. The V call is TRBV6-2 or TRBV6-3, the J call TRBJ2-6, with 9 bases lining up with TRBD1. The clonotype comes from a man in his late teens or twenties who received the YFV17D yellow fever vaccine. The sample was PBMCs, taken 15 days after the yellow fever booster vaccination. The CDR3 DNA reads as TGTGCCAGCAGTTGGGACAGGGCTGGGGCCAACGTCCTGACTTTC. It is translated as CASSWDRAGANVLTF.